This T cell receptor (beta chain) stems from a study of T-cell reconstitution after alpha-beta-depleted transplantation in children. Using unique molecular identifiers, the investigators prepared the TCRbeta library. Each CDR3 protein gets one entry after TCRdb re-called the PCR reads with MiXCR. Of 25,000 to 30,000 distinct CDR3 sequences listed, 6.3% are singletons. The CDR3 consists of 16 residues. CDR1 is SGHVS, CDR2 FNYEAQ, per germline. Trimming removed 1 base at V and 4 bases at J, with 13 bases between. This clonotype was seen ten or more times. V and J are TRBV7-6 and TRBJ1-4; D call uncertain. Specimen: PBMCs, mostly from graft donor cells, collected 180 days after TCRalphabeta/CD19-depleted stem cell transplant. The TCR comes from a male patient between 5 and 17 years old who had a stem cell transplant for acute myeloid leukemia, so the T cells may come from the graft donor. The CDR3 nucleotides are TGTGCCAGCAGCTTAGTTAACGGTGGTGTTAATGAAAAACTGTTTTTT. Its protein product is CASSLVNGGVNEKLFF.